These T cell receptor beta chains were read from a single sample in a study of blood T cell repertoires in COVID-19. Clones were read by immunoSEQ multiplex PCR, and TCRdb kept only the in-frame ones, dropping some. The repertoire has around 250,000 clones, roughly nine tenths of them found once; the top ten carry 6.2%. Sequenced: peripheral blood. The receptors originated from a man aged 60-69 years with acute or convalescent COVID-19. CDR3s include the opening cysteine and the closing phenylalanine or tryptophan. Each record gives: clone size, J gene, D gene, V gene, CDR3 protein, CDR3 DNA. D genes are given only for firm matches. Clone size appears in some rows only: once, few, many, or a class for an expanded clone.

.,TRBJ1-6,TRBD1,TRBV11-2,CAIATGQGTYNSPLHF,TGTGCCATCGCCACGGGACAGGGGACTTATAATTCACCCCTCCACTTT
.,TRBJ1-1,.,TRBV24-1,CATSDSHNTEAFF,TGTGCCACCAGTGATTCCCATAACACTGAAGCTTTCTTT
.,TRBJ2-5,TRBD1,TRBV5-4,CASSPPGTGGGETQYF,TGTGCCAGCAGCCCCCCCGGGACAGGGGGCGGAGAGACCCAGTACTTC
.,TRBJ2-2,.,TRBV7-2,CASSFRVNTGELFF,TGTGCCAGCAGCTTCAGGGTGAACACCGGGGAGCTGTTTTTT
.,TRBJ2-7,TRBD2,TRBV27,CASSRTGRAYEQYF,TGTGCCAGCAGTAGGACGGGGAGGGCCTACGAGCAGTACTTC
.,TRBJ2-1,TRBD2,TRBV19,CASSTPGLVGNEQFF,TGTGCCAGTAGTACTCCGGGACTAGTAGGCAATGAGCAGTTCTTC
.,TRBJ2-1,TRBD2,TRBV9,CASSVGTSGYNEQFF,TGTGCCAGCAGCGTAGGGACTAGCGGATACAATGAGCAGTTCTTC
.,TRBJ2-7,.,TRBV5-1,CASRRVANSYEQYF,TGCGCCAGCCGCCGGGTCGCGAATTCCTACGAGCAGTACTTC
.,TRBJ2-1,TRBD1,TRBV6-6,CASSPGTVFDEQFF,TGTGCCAGCAGTCCCGGGACAGTATTCGATGAGCAGTTCTTC
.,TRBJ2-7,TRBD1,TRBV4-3,CASSQETGGWEQYF,TGCGCCAGCAGCCAAGAAACAGGGGGCTGGGAGCAGTACTTC
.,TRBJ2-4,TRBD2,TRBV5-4,CASSLFGGRRAKNIQYF,TGTGCCAGCAGCTTGTTCGGCGGGAGGCGAGCCAAAAACATTCAGTACTTC
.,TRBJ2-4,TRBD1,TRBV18,CASSPQGANIQYF,TGTGCCAGCTCACCACAGGGGGCAAACATTCAGTACTTC
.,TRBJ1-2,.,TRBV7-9,CASSLDSYGYTF,TGTGCCAGCAGCTTAGACAGTTATGGCTACACCTTC
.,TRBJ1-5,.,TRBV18,CASSPQGTRNQPQHF,TGTGCCAGCTCACCCCAGGGTACGCGCAATCAGCCCCAGCATTTT
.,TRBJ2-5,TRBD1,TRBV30,CAWSVRGRGKTQYF,TGTGCCTGGAGTGTGAGGGGGCGCGGAAAGACCCAGTACTTC
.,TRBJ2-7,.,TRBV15,CATSNGTLSYEQYF,TGTGCCACCAGCAACGGGACTCTCTCCTACGAGCAGTACTTC
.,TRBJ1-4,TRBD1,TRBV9,CASSSTGTENEKLFF,TGTGCCAGCAGCTCTACCGGGACAGAGAATGAAAAACTGTTTTTT
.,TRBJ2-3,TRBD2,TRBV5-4,CASSMPLAGAFDTQYF,TGTGCCAGCAGCATGCCGCTAGCGGGAGCGTTCGATACGCAGTATTTT
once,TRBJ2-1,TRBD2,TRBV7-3,CASSLATSGSYNEQFF,TGTGCCAGCAGCTTAGCGACTAGCGGGAGCTACAATGAGCAGTTCTTC
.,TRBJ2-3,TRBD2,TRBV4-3,CASSLRTSGSTDTQYF,TGCGCCAGCAGCCTCCGGACTAGCGGGAGCACAGATACGCAGTATTTT
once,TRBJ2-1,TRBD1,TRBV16,CASSQSGDSYNEQFF,TGTGCCAGCAGCCAATCGGGGGACAGCTACAATGAGCAGTTCTTC
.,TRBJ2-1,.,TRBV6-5,CASSYLSSSSYNEQFF,TGTGCCAGCAGTTACCTCTCCTCCTCTTCCTACAATGAGCAGTTCTTC
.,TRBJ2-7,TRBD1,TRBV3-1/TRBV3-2,CASSLGTGAIYEQYF,TGTGCCAGCAGTCTCGGGACAGGGGCCATCTACGAGCAGTACTTC
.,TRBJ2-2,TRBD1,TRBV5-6,CASSLPGQATGELFF,TGTGCCAGCAGCTTGCCGGGACAGGCCACCGGGGAGCTGTTTTTT
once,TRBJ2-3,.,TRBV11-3,CASSPNSDTQYF,TGTGCCAGCAGCCCTAATTCAGATACGCAGTATTTT
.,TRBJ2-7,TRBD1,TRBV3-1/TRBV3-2,CASSQEVGQGTRYEQYF,TGTGCCAGCAGCCAAGAGGTAGGACAGGGGACTCGGTACGAGCAGTACTTC
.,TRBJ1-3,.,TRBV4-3,CASSQDARSSGNTIYF,TGCGCCAGCAGCCAAGATGCCAGAAGCTCTGGAAACACCATATATTTT
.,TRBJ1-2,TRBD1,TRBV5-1,CASSPRRAGGDDYGYTF,TGCGCCAGCAGCCCACGGCGGGCAGGGGGCGATGACTATGGCTACACCTTC
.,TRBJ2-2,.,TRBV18,CESRGNTGELFF,TGTGAATCGCGCGGGAACACCGGGGAGCTGTTTTTT
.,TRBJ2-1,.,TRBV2,CASTPREGEGLHEQFF,TGTGCCAGCACCCCGAGGGAGGGGGAGGGCCTCCATGAGCAGTTCTTC
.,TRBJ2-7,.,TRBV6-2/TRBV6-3,CASTPGHTNYEQYF,TGTGCCAGCACCCCGGGACACACAAACTACGAGCAGTACTTC
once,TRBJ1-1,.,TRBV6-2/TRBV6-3,CASSYSYRTPTTEAFF,TGTGCCAGCAGTTACTCGTACCGGACACCCACGACTGAAGCTTTCTTT
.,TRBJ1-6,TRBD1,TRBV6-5,CASSYSRGQDSPLHF,TGTGCCAGCAGTTACTCAAGGGGGCAAGACTCACCCCTCCACTTT
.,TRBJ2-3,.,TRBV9,CASSVAWETPDTQYF,TGTGCCAGCAGCGTAGCGTGGGAGACCCCAGATACGCAGTATTTT
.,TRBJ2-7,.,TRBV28,CASSLMDGVRKQYF,TGTGCCAGCAGTTTAATGGACGGGGTACGGAAGCAGTACTTC
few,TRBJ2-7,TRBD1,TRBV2,CASSEVRGTGAHEQYF,TGTGCCAGCAGTGAAGTTCGAGGGACAGGGGCCCACGAGCAGTACTTC
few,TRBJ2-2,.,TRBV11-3,CASSLALRGSNTGELFF,TGTGCCAGCAGCTTAGCACTTCGGGGTTCGAACACCGGGGAGCTGTTTTTT
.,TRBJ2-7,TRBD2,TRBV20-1,CSASIRTSDYEQYF,TGCAGTGCTAGTATCAGGACTAGCGACTACGAGCAGTACTTC
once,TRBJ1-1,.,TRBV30,CAWSGQGNTEAFF,TGTGCCTGGAGCGGGCAGGGGAACACTGAAGCTTTCTTT
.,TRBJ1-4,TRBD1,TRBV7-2,CASSLSGQSYNEKLFF,TGTGCCAGCAGCTTATCGGGACAGAGTTATAATGAAAAACTGTTTTTT
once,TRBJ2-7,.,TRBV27,CATRTARLSYEQYF,TGTGCCACCCGGACAGCAAGACTATCCTACGAGCAGTACTTC
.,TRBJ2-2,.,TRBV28,CASSLPSRAGELFF,TGTGCCAGCAGTTTACCCAGTCGGGCCGGGGAGCTGTTTTTT
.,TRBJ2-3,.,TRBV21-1,CASSKKSGGRASTDTQYF,TGTGCCAGCAGCAAAAAGAGTGGCGGGAGGGCTAGCACAGATACGCAGTATTTT
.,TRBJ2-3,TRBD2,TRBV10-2,CASRLTSGSTDTQYF,TGCGCCAGCAGGTTAACTAGCGGGAGCACAGATACGCAGTATTTT
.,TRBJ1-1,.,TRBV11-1,CASSFPDSTEAFF,TGTGCCAGCAGCTTCCCTGACTCCACTGAAGCTTTCTTT
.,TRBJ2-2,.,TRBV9,CASSVVQGGTGELFF,TGTGCCAGCAGCGTAGTACAGGGCGGCACCGGGGAGCTGTTTTTT
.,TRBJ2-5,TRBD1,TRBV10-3,CAIRPGTGGLETQYF,TGTGCCATCAGACCCGGGACAGGGGGCTTGGAGACCCAGTACTTC
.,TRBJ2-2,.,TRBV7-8,CASKRTARPNTGELFF,TGTGCCAGCAAGCGGACAGCTCGACCGAACACCGGGGAGCTGTTTTTT
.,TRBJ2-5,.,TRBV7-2,CASSLAERRGRWETQYF,TGTGCCAGCAGCTTAGCGGAGAGGAGGGGGCGCTGGGAGACCCAGTACTTC
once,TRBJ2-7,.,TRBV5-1,CASGPGDPGEQYF,TGCGCCAGTGGGCCCGGGGATCCTGGCGAGCAGTACTTC
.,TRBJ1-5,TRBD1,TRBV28,CASSFLTGGGNQPQHF,TGTGCCAGCAGTTTCCTGACAGGGGGGGGCAATCAGCCCCAGCATTTT
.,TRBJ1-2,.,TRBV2,CASSVHSRDYGYTF,TGTGCCAGCTCTGTGCACTCCCGGGACTATGGCTACACCTTC
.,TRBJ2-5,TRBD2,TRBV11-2,CASRSLAGGRETQYF,TGTGCCAGCAGGTCCTTAGCGGGAGGCCGAGAGACCCAGTACTTC
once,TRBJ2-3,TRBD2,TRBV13,CASSYRGRGEDTQYF,TGTGCCAGCAGCTACCGCGGGAGGGGCGAGGATACGCAGTATTTT
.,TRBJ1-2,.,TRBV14,CASSQAQGAGYTF,TGTGCCAGCAGCCAAGCCCAGGGTGCGGGCTACACCTTC
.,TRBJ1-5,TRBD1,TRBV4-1,CASSQGTGSFQPQHF,TGCGCCAGCAGCCAAGGGACAGGGTCTTTTCAGCCCCAGCATTTT
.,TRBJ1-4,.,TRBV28,CASSFFGQGNEKLFF,.